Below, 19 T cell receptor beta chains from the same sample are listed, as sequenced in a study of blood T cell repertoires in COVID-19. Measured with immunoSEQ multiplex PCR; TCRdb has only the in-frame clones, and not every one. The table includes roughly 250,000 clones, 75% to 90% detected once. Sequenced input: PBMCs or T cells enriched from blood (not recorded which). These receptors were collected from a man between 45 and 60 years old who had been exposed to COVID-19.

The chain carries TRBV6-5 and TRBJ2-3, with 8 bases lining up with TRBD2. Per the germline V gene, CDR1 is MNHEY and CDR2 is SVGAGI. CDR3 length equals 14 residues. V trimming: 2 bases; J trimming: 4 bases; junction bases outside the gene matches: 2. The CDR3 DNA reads TGTGCCAGCAGTTACGTACTAGCGGCAGATACGCAGTATTTT. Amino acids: CASSYVLAADTQYF.

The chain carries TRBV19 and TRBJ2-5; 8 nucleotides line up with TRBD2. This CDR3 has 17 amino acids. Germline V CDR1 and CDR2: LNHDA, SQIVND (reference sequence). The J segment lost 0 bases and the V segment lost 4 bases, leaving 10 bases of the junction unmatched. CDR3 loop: CASSTRERGTYQETQYF. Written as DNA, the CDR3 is TGTGCCAGTAGTACGAGGGAGCGGGGGACGTACCAAGAGACCCAGTACTTC.

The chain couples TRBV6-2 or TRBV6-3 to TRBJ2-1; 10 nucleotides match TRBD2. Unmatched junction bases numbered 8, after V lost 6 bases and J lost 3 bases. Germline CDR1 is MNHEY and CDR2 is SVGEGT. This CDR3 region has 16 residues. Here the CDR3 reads CASSPSLAGVYNEQFF. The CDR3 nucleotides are TGTGCCAGCAGCCCTTCTCTAGCGGGGGTCTACAATGAGCAGTTCTTC.

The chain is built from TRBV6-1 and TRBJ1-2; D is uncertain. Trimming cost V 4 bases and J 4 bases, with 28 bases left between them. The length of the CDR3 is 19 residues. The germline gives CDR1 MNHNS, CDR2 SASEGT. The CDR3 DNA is TGTGCCAGCAGTGGGCCGGGGTGGGCAGCTCTAAGGATCCGCTATGGCTACACCTTC. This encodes CASSGPGWAALRIRYGYTF.

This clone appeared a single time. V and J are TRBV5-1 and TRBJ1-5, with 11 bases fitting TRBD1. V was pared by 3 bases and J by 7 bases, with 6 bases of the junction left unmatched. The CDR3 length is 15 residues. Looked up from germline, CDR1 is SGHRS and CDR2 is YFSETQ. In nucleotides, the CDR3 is TGCGCCAGCAGCTGGGGGACAGGGGGTGGCCAGCCCCAGCATTTT. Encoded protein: CASSWGTGGGQPQHF.

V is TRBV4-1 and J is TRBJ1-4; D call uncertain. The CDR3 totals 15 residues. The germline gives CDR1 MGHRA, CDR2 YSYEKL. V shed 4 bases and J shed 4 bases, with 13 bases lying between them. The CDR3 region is CASSLRAGLNEKLFF. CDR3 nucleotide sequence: TGCGCCAGCAGCCTAAGGGCAGGACTTAATGAAAAACTGTTTTTT.

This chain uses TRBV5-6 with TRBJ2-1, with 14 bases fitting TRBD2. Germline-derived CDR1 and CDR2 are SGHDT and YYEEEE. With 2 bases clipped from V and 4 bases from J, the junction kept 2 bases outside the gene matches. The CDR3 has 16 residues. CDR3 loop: CASSFGTSGRYNEQFF. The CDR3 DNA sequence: TGTGCCAGCAGCTTCGGGACTAGCGGGAGATACAATGAGCAGTTCTTC.

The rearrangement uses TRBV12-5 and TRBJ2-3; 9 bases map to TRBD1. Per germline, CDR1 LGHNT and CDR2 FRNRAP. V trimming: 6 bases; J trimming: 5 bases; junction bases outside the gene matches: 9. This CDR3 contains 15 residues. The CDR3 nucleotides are TGTGCTAGTGGGCCCTACAACAGGGGGCGAGATACGCAGTATTTT. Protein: CASGPYNRGRDTQYF. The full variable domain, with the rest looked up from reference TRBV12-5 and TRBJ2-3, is DARVTQTPRHKVTEMGQEVTMRCQPILGHNTVFWYRQTMMQGLELLAYFRNRAPLDDSGMPKDRFSAEMPDATLATLKIQPSEPRDSAVYFCASGPYNRGRDTQYFGPGTRLTVL.

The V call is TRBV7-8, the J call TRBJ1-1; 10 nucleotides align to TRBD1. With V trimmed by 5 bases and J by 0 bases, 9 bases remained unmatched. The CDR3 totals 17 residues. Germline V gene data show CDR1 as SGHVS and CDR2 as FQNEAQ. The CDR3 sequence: CASSAWTGGVMNTEAFF. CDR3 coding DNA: TGTGCCAGCAGCGCGTGGACAGGGGGGGTCATGAACACTGAAGCTTTCTTT.

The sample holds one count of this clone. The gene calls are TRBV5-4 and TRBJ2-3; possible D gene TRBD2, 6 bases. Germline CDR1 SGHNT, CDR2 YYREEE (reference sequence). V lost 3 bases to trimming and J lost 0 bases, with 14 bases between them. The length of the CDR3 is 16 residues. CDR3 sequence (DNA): TGTGCCAGCAGCTCTTTGGGGGGTGCTAGCACAGATACGCAGTATTTT. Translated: CASSSLGGASTDTQYF.

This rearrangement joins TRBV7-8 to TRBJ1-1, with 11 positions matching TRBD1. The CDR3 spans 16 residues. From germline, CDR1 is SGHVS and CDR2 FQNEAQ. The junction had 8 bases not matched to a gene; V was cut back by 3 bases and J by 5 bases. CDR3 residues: CASSFRTGGAFTEAFF. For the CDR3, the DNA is TGTGCCAGCAGCTTCCGGACAGGGGGCGCTTTTACTGAAGCTTTCTTT. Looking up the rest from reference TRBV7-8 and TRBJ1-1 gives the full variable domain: GAGVSQSPRYKVAKRGQDVALRCDPISGHVSLFWYQQALGQGPEFLTYFQNEAQLDKSGLPSDRFFAERPEGSVSTLKIQRTQQEDSAVYLCASSFRTGGAFTEAFFGQGTRLTVV.

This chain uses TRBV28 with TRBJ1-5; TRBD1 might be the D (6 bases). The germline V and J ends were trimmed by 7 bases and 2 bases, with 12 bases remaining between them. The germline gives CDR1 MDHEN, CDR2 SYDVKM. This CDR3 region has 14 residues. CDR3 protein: CASNRVFGNQPQHF. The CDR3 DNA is TGTGCCAGCAACAGGGTTTTCGGCAATCAGCCCCAGCATTTT.

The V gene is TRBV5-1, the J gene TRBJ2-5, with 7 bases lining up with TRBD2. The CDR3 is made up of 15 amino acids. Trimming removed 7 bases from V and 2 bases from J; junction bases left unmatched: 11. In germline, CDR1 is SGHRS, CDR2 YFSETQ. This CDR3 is CASLSGTTPQETQYF. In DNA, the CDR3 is TGCGCCAGCTTGTCCGGGACTACCCCACAAGAGACCCAGTACTTC.

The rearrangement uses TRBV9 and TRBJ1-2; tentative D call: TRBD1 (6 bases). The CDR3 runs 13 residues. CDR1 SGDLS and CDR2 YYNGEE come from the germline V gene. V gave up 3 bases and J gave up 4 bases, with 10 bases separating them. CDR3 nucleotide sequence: TGTGCCAGCAGCGCAGGGGATGGCTATGGCTACACCTTC. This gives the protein CASSAGDGYGYTF.

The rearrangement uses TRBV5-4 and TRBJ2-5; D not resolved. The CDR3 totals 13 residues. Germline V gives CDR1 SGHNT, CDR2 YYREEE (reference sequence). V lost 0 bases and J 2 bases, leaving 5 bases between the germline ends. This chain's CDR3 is CASSLDYQETQYF. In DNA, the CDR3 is TGTGCCAGCAGCTTGGACTATCAAGAGACCCAGTACTTC.

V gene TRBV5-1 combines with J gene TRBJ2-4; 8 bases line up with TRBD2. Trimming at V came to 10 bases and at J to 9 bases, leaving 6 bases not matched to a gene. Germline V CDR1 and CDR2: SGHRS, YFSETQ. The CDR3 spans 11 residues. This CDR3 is CASREGPIQYF. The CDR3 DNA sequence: TGCGCCTCTCGGGAGGGGCCCATTCAGTACTTC.

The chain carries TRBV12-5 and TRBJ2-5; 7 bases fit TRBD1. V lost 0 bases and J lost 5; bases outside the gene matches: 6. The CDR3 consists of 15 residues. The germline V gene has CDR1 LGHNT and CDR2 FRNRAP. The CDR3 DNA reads TGTGCTAGTGGTTTGGTCCGACAGGGATGGGAGACCCAGTACTTC. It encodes CASGLVRQGWETQYF.

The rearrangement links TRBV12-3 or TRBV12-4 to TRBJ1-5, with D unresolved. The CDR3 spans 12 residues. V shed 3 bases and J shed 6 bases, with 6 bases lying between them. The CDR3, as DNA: TGTGCCAGCAGTTTGAACAGTCAGCCCCAGCATTTT. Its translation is CASSLNSQPQHF.

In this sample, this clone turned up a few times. DNA for the CDR3: TGTGCCAGTAGTCCCCGGGACAGGGCTTTCTATGGCTACACCTTC. Its translation: CASSPRDRAFYGYTF. The chain joins TRBV19 to TRBJ1-2, with 9 nucleotides matching TRBD1. The germline V gene encodes CDR1 LNHDA and CDR2 SQIVND (reference sequence). The CDR3 spans 15 residues. The ends lost 5 bases at V and 4 bases at J; junction bases unmatched: 8.